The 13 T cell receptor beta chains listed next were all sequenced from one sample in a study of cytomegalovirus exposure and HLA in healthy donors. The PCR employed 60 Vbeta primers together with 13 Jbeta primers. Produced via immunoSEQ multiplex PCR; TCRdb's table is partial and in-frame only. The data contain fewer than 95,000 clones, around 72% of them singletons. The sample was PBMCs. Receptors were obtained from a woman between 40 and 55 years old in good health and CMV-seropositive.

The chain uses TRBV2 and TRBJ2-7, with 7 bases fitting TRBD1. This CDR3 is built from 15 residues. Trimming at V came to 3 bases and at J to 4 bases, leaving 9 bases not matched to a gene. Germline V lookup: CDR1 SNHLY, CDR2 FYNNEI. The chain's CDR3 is CASSDRDRLLYEQYF. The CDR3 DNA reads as TGTGCCAGCAGTGATAGGGACAGATTATTATACGAGCAGTACTTC.

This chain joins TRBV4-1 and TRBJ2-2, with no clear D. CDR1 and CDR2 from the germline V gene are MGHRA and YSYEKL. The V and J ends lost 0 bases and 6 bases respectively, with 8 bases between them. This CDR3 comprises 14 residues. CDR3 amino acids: CASSQDPSAGELFF. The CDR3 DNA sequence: TGCGCCAGCAGCCAAGATCCGTCGGCCGGGGAGCTGTTTTTT.

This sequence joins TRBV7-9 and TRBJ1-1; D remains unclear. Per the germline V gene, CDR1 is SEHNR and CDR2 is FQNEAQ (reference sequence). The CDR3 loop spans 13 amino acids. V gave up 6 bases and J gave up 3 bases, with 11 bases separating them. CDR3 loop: CASSRVRDTEAFF. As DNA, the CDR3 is TGTGCCAGCAGTCGGGTGAGGGACACTGAAGCTTTCTTT.

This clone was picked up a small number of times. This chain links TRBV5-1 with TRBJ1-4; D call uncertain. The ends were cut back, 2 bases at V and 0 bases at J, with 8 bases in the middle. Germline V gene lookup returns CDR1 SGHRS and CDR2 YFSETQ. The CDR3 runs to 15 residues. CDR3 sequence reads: CASSLNAATNEKLFF. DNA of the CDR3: TGCGCCAGCAGCTTAAATGCAGCAACTAATGAAAAACTGTTTTTT. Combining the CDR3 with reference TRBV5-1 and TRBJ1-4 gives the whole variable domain KAGVTQTPRYLIKTRGQQVTLSCSPISGHRSVSWYQQTPGQGLQFLFEYFSETQRNKGNFPGRFSGRQFSNSRSEMNVSTLELGDSALYLCASSLNAATNEKLFFGSGTQLSVL.

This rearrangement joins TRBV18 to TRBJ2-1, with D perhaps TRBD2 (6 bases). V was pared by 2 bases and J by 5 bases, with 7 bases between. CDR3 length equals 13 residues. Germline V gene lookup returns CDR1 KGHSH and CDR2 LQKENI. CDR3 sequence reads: CASSPSGDNEQFF. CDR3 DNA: TGTGCCAGCTCACCATCGGGGGACAATGAGCAGTTCTTC.

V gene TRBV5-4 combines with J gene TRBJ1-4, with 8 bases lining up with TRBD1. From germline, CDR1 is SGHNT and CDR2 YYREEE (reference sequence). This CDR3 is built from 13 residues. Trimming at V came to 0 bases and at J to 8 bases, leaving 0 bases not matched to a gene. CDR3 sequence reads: CASSLGDREKLFF. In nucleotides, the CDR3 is TGTGCCAGCAGCTTGGGGGACAGGGAAAAACTGTTTTTT.

In nucleotides, the CDR3 is TGTGCCACCAGCAGAGGGCAATTTTACGAGCAGTACTTC. Translated: CATSRGQFYEQYF. The gene calls are TRBV15 and TRBJ2-7; no clear D. There are 13 residues in the CDR3. Germline assignment: CDR1 LNHNV and CDR2 YYDKDF (reference sequence). V was cut by 1 base and J by 4 bases, with 8 bases left in between.

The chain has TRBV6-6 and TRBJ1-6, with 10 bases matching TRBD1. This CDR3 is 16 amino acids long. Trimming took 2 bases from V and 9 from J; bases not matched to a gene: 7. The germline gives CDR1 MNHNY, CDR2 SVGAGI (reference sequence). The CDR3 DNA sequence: TGTGCCAGCAGTTACACCACCGGGACAGGGGTTTCACCCCTCCACTTT. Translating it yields CASSYTTGTGVSPLHF.

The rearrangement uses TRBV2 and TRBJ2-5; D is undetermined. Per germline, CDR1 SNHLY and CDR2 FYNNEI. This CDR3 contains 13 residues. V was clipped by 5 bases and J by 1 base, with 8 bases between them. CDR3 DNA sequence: TGTGCCAGCAGTACCGGGTTCCAAGAGACCCAGTACTTC. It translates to CASSTGFQETQYF.

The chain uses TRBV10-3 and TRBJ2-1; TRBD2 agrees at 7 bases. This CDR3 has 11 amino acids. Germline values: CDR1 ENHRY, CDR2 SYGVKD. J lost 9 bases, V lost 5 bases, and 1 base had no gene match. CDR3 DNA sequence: TGTGCCATCAGTCCTAGCGGTGAGCAGTTCTTC. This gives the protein CAISPSGEQFF.

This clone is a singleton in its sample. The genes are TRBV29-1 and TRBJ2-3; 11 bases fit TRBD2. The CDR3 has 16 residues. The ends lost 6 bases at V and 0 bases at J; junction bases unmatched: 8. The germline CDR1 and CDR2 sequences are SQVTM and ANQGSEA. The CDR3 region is CSVSGTSGRSTDTQYF. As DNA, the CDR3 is TGCAGCGTATCCGGGACTAGCGGTAGAAGCACAGATACGCAGTATTTT.

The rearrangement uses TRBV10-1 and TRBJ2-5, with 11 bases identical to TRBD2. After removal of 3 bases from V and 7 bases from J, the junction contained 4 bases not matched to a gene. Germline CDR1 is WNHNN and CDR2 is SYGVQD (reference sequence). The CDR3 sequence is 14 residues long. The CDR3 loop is CASSDSGTSGTQYF. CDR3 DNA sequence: TGCGCCAGCAGTGACTCCGGGACTAGCGGGACCCAGTACTTC.

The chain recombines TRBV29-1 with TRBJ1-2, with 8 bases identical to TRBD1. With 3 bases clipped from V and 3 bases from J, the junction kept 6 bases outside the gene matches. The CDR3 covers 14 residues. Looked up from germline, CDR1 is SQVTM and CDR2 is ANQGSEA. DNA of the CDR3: TGCAGCGTTGAGCGGACAGGGTGGGACTATGGCTACACCTTC. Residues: CSVERTGWDYGYTF.